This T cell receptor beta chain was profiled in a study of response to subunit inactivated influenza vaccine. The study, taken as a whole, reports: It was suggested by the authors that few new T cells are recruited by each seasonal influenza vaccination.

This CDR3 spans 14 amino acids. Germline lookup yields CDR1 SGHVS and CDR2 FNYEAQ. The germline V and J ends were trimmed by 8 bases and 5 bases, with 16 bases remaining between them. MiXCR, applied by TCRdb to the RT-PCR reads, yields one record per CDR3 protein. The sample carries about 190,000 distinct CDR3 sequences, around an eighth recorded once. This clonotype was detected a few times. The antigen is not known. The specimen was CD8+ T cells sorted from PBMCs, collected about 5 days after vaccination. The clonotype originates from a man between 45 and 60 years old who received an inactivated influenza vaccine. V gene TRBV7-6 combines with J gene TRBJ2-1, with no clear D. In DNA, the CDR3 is TGTGCCAGCCGCAGCCACCCAGCTAACAATGAGCAGTTCTTC. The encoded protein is CASRSHPANNEQFF.